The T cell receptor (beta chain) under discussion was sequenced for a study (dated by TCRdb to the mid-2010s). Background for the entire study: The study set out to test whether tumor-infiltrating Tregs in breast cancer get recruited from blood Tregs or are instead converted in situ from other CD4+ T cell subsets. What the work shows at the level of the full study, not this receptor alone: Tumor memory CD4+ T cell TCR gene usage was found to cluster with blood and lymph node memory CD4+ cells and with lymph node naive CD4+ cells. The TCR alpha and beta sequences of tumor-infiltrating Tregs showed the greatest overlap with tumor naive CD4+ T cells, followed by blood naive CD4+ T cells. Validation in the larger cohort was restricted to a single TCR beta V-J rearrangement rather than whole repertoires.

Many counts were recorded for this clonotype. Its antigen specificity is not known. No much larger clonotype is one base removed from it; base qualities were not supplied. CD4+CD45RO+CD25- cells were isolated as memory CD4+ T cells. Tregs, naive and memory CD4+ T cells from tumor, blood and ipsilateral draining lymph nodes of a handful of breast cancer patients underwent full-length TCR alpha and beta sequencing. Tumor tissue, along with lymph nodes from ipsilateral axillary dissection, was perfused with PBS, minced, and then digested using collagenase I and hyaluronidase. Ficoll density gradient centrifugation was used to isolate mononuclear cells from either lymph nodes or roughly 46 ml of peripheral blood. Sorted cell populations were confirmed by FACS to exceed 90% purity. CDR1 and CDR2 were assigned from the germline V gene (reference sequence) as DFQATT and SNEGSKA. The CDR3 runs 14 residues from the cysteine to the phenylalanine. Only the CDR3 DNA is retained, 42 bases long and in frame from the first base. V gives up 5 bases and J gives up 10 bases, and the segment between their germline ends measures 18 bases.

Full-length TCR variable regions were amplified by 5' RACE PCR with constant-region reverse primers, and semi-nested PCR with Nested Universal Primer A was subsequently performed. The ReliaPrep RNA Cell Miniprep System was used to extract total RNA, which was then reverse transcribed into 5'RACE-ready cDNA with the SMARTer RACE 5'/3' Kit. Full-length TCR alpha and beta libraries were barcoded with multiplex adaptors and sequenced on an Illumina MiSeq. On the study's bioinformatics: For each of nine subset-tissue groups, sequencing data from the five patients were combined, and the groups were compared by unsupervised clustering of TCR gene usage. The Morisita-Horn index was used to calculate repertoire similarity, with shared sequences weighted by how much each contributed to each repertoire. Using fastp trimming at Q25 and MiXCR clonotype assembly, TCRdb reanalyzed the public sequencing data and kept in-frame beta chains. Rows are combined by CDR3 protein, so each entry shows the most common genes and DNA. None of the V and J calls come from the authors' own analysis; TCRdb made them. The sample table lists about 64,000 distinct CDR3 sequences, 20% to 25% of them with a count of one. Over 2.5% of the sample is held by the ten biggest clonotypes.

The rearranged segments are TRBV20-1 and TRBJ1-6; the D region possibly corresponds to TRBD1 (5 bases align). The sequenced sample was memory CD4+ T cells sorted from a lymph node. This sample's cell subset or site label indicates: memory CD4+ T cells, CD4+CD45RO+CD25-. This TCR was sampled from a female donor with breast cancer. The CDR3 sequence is CSAERSGEESPLHF. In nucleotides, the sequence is TGCAGTGCTGAGAGATCGGGGGAGGAATCACCCCTCCACTTT.